This TCR beta chain was recovered during a study of TIL therapy for anti-PD-1-resistant metastatic lung cancer. Study-wide background: Tumor harvest preceded PD-1/PD-L1 blockade, followed by nivolumab treatment. Tumors had a median PD-L1 proportion score of less than 6.5%. General observations from the study: Infused TIL clonotypes partially replaced the baseline blood repertoire, then decayed over months.

Time point specified: pre-treatment sample, taken before nivolumab and TIL therapy. Stage 4 NSCLC adults joined between late 2017 and early 2020. On this clone: Its antigen is as yet unknown.

Deletions cut 4 bases from V and 4 bases from J, with 19 bases between. The germline CDR1 and CDR2 sequences are LGHDT and YNNKEL (reference sequence). The CDR3 runs 16 residues. The libraries were made with immunoSEQ v3. The method was immunoSEQ multiplex PCR; TCRdb's version includes in-frame clones alone and lacks a portion of them. The data contain more than 55,000 clones, about 81% of them singletons. The TCR sequence derives from a person between 25 and 80 years old with non-small cell lung cancer. The gene calls are TRBV3-1 (or the pseudogene TRBV3-2) and TRBJ1-2, with unresolved D. The sequences come from blood, collected at baseline. CDR3 sequence: CASSLHKGKSSYGYTF. Written as DNA, the CDR3 is TGTGCCAGCAGCCTACATAAGGGAAAATCCTCCTATGGCTACACCTTC.